A selection of T cell receptor beta chains follows, all from one sample in a study of cytomegalovirus exposure and HLA in healthy donors. Repertoires were generated with immunoSEQ multiplex PCR, while TCRdb's copy carries only in-frame clones and drops some. The sample is made up of more than 60,000 clones, and the top ten hold about 15% of it. Sequenced input: PBMCs. The source is a boy aged 5 to 17 in good health and CMV-seronegative. Both conserved end residues are part of each CDR3. D genes are given only for firm matches.

D | J | V | DNA | CDR3
TRBD1 | TRBJ1-2 | TRBV30 | TGTGCCTGGAGTCCAGGGACAGGGGCTGGTGGCTACACCTTC | CAWSPGTGAGGYTF
. | TRBJ2-4 | TRBV13 | TGTGCCAGCAGCTTAAGACAAGTACTAGCCAAAAACATTCAGTACTTC | CASSLRQVLAKNIQYF
. | TRBJ2-2 | TRBV13 | TGTGCCAGCAGCCGGGGAGGTAGCGGGGAGCTGTTTTTT | CASSRGGSGELFF
. | TRBJ2-7 | TRBV5-5 | TGTGCCAGCAGCCCTATAGAGTCCTACGAGCAGTACTTC | CASSPIESYEQYF
. | TRBJ1-2 | TRBV7-9 | TGTGCCAGCAGCCCGACAGTGAACTATGGCTACACCTTC | CASSPTVNYGYTF
TRBD1 | TRBJ2-1 | TRBV4-2 | TGTGCCAGCAGCCAAGAGACGGGACAGGGAATAAATGAGCAGTTCTTC | CASSQETGQGINEQFF
TRBD1 | TRBJ1-2 | TRBV27 | TGTGCCAGCAGTTTAGAGGGGGCGCAGGGCTACACCTTC | CASSLEGAQGYTF
. | TRBJ2-2 | TRBV14 | TGTGCCAGCGGCCCCCCTGACTACACCGGGGAGCTGTTTTTT | CASGPPDYTGELFF
. | TRBJ1-5 | TRBV30 | TGTGCCTGGAGTGTAGGGTCCTTGGGGGGGAATCAGCCCCAGCATTTT | CAWSVGSLGGNQPQHF
TRBD1 | TRBJ2-3 | TRBV6-5 | TGTGCCAGCAGACGGGACAGGGCGGGCGATACGCAGTATTTT | CASRRDRAGDTQYF
. | TRBJ1-5 | TRBV30 | TGTGCCTGGAGTTTCGGGAGCGGCAATCAGCCCCAGCATTTT | CAWSFGSGNQPQHF
. | TRBJ1-6 | TRBV7-9 | TGTGCCAGCTTGCGGGAGGGTTCACCCCTCCACTTT | CASLREGSPLHF
. | TRBJ2-7 | TRBV13 | TGTGCCAGCAGCTCCGGGAGGGGGCTGGTCGAGCAGTACTTC | CASSSGRGLVEQYF
TRBD1 | TRBJ1-1 | TRBV9 | TGTGCCAGCAGCGTAGGTTCCTGGGACAGGGGTTCTGAAGCTTTCTTT | CASSVGSWDRGSEAFF
TRBD2 | TRBJ2-7 | TRBV6-1 | TGTGCCAGCAGTGCGGCCGGACCGGGACTAGCGGGGGGGCCACCTAACGAGCAGTACTTC | CASSAAGPGLAGGPPNEQYF
TRBD1 | TRBJ1-6 | TRBV6-4 | TGTGCCAGCAGCGACCGGGACAGCTATAATTCACCCCTCCACTTT | CASSDRDSYNSPLHF
TRBD2 | TRBJ2-3 | TRBV27 | TGTGCCAGCAGTTCACTGGCTAGCGGGGGGTACACAGATACGCAGTATTTT | CASSSLASGGYTDTQYF
. | TRBJ2-7 | TRBV7-9 | TGTGCCAGCAGACAGGACGGCGCCTACGAGCAGTACTTC | CASRQDGAYEQYF
TRBD1 | TRBJ1-5 | TRBV2 | TGTGCCAGCAGTGAACAGGGGGCTAGCAATCAGCCCCAGCATTTT | CASSEQGASNQPQHF
TRBD2 | TRBJ2-3 | TRBV7-7 | TGTGCCAGCAGCTTCGGGACTAGCCCCACAGATACGCAGTATTTT | CASSFGTSPTDTQYF
TRBD2 | TRBJ2-5 | TRBV9 | TGTGCCAGCAGCGTAGGCGGGGGGGCCTTTGGAGAGACCCAGTACTTC | CASSVGGGAFGETQYF
. | TRBJ1-2 | TRBV2 | TGTGCCAGCAGTCCATCTAACTATGGCTACACCTTC | CASSPSNYGYTF
. | TRBJ2-2 | TRBV19 | TGTGCCAGTACCCTTGAGGCCGGGGAGCTGTTTTTT | CASTLEAGELFF
. | TRBJ1-3 | TRBV2 | TGTGCCAGCAGTGGTGCAGGGGCTGGAAACACCATATATTTT | CASSGAGAGNTIYF
. | TRBJ2-3 | TRBV30 | TGTGCCTGGAGTGTACCCTCTGGGGGGAGCACAGATACGCAGTATTTT | CAWSVPSGGSTDTQYF
TRBD2 | TRBJ2-7 | TRBV7-2 | TGTGCCAGCAGCCCGGGACTAGCGGGAGGGTCCTACGAGCAGTACTTC | CASSPGLAGGSYEQYF
. | TRBJ2-7 | TRBV6-5 | TGTGCCAGCAGTTACGGCGGGCTTGGCTACGAGCAGTACTTC | CASSYGGLGYEQYF
TRBD2 | TRBJ2-3 | TRBV7-6 | TGTGCCAGCAGCTTAGGGCCGACTAGCGGGACGACAGATACGCAGTATTTT | CASSLGPTSGTTDTQYF
. | TRBJ1-1 | TRBV7-9 | TGTGCCAGCAGCTTCCCAGATATGAACACTGAAGCTTTCTTT | CASSFPDMNTEAFF
TRBD1 | TRBJ1-3 | TRBV5-4 | TGTGCCATCGGGACAGGGCAAGGAAACACCATATATTTT | CAIGTGQGNTIYF
. | TRBJ1-5 | TRBV2 | TGTGCCAGCAGTCGCAACCTCGAGGATCAGCCCCAGCATTTT | CASSRNLEDQPQHF
. | TRBJ2-7 | TRBV6-1 | TGTGCCAGCACGAGCTACGAGCAGTACTTC | CASTSYEQYF
. | TRBJ2-3 | TRBV29-1 | TGCAGCGTTGTTAAGGGGGTCACAGATACGCAGTATTTT | CSVVKGVTDTQYF
. | TRBJ1-5 | TRBV5-6 | TGTGCCAGCAGCTCGATATCAGGACCCCAGCATTTT | CASSSISGPQHF
TRBD1 | TRBJ1-1 | TRBV7-9 | TGTGCCAGCAGCTTAGATCGAACGGCAGGGGGCTTGTGGAACACTGAAGCTTTCTTT | CASSLDRTAGGLWNTEAFF
. | TRBJ1-5 | TRBV6-1 | TGTGCCAGCAGCATCCTTGACGGGGGACATCAGCCCCAGCATTTT | CASSILDGGHQPQHF
TRBD2 | TRBJ2-1 | TRBV18 | TGTGCCAGCTCAGAACTAGCGGGGAGCTCCTACAATGAGCAGTTCTTC | CASSELAGSSYNEQFF
TRBD1 | TRBJ1-4 | TRBV4-2 | TGTGCCAGCAGCAACGGCGGAGGACAGGGGGCTAATGAAAAACTGTTTTTT | CASSNGGGQGANEKLFF
TRBD2 | TRBJ2-7 | TRBV7-2 | TGTGCCAGCAGCCCGCGGACTAGCGGGAGGGCCGTCGTTATTTTC | CASSPRTSGRAVVIF
TRBD1 | TRBJ2-5 | TRBV5-1 | TGCGCCAGCAGCCCTAGGACAGGGGGACAAGAGACCCAGTACTTC | CASSPRTGGQETQYF
TRBD1 | TRBJ2-1 | TRBV7-2 | TGTGCCAGCAGCTACGGACAGGGTGAGAATGAGCAGTTCTTC | CASSYGQGENEQFF
. | TRBJ2-2 | TRBV30 | TGTGCCTGGAGTCCAGCCGGGGAGCTGTTTTTT | CAWSPAGELFF
. | TRBJ1-5 | TRBV2 | TGTGCCAGCAGGCACAGGGATTCGGGCAATCAGCCCCAGCATTTT | CASRHRDSGNQPQHF
TRBD2 | TRBJ2-1 | TRBV12-5 | TGTGCTAGTGGTCTGACTAGCGGGAGAGTAAATGAGCAGTTCTTC | CASGLTSGRVNEQFF
TRBD2 | TRBJ2-1 | TRBV11-3 | TGTGCCAGCAGCGTGAAGCGGGGCGAGCAGTTCTTC | CASSVKRGEQFF
TRBD2 | TRBJ2-5 | TRBV5-4 | TGTGCCAGCAGCGCGTCTAGCGGGGGCCAAGAGACCCAGTACTTC | CASSASSGGQETQYF
. | TRBJ1-6 | TRBV5-1 | TGCGCCAGCAGCTTGGAATACAGAAATAATTCACCCCTCCACTTT | CASSLEYRNNSPLHF
. | TRBJ1-2 | TRBV27 | TGTGCCAGCAGAAGTAGAGCCCAGGAAGAGTTGGGCTACACCTTC | CASRSRAQEELGYTF
. | TRBJ2-7 | TRBV7-8 | TGTGCCAGCAGCTACATCGCCGGGGTTCCCTCCTACGAGCAGTACTTC | CASSYIAGVPSYEQYF
TRBD1 | TRBJ1-5 | TRBV19 | TGTGCCAGTAGTCCAGGGGGAGGCAATCAGCCCCAGCATTTT | CASSPGGGNQPQHF
. | TRBJ1-2 | TRBV30 | TGTGCCAGCTCCCGGGTCTATGGCTACACCTTC | CASSRVYGYTF
. | TRBJ2-5 | TRBV5-1 | TGCGCCAGCACCTCTTCCCAAGAGACCCAGTACTTC | CASTSSQETQYF
. | TRBJ1-1 | TRBV10-3 | TGTGCCATCGCATCGGCAGGGCTCATGAACACTGAAGCTTTCTTT | CAIASAGLMNTEAFF
TRBD2 | TRBJ2-4 | TRBV11-3 | TGTGCCAGCAGCACCCGAATGGGAGGGGAGAACATTCAGTACTTC | CASSTRMGGENIQYF
TRBD2 | TRBJ2-5 | TRBV18 | TGTGCCAGCTCACCTTGGACTAGCGGGAGAGCCGGGACCCAGTACTTC | CASSPWTSGRAGTQYF
TRBD1 | TRBJ2-4 | TRBV19 | TGTGCCAGTAGTGTAGCACCAGGGGGACAAAACATTCAGTACTTC | CASSVAPGGQNIQYF
. | TRBJ2-1 | TRBV10-3 | TGTGCCATCAGCCTCCTTGTGGGCGAGCAGTTCTTC | CAISLLVGEQFF
. | TRBJ1-1 | TRBV7-6 | TGTGCCAGCAGTCAAAACCCAGGGGATACTGAAGCTTTCTTT | CASSQNPGDTEAFF
. | TRBJ2-7 | TRBV4-1 | TGCGCCAGCAGCCAAGGGACAGTGGGGGCCTACGAGCAGTACTTC | CASSQGTVGAYEQYF